One TCR beta chain is described in this entry. Its antigen is not identified. Whole-study findings and limits: Tumor memory CD4+ T cell TCR gene usage was found to cluster with blood and lymph node memory CD4+ cells and with lymph node naive CD4+ cells.

TCRdb analysed the 5' RACE reads with MiXCR anew, one entry per CDR3 protein. The repertoire consists of 25,000 to 40,000 distinct CDR3 sequences, with roughly 26% occurring once and the leading ten covering around 4%. Naive CD4+ cells had CD25+ Tregs removed. CDR1 is MNHNY, CDR2 SVGAGI, per germline (reference sequence). The CDR3 consists of 18 residues. J lost 7 bases, V lost 1 base, and 14 bases had no gene match. The TCR originated in a female donor with breast cancer. Sequenced input: naive CD4+ T cells sorted from a lymph node. Subset indicated: naive CD4+ T cells, CD4+CD45RA+CD25-. The V call is TRBV6-6, the J call TRBJ2-2; 8 bases map to TRBD1. Here the CDR3 DNA reads TGTGCCAGCAGTTACTTAAATCCCGGGACAGGAGGGATCGGGGAGCTGTTTTTT. Its translation is CASSYLNPGTGGIGELFF.